The clone carrying this TCR beta chain was seen at least ten times. Its antigen is not identified. From RNA transcripts, TCR beta CDR3 regions were amplified. A set of HTBI primers served as the primers for a first-round RT-PCR of the TCR CDR3. In TCRdb, the multiplex PCR reads were re-called with MiXCR into one record per CDR3 protein. The data contain roughly 570,000 distinct CDR3 sequences, roughly 14% of them singletons. The record originates from a study of T cells in Graves' hyperthyroidism and ophthalmopathy. Study-wide background: Any treatment followed the collection of peripheral blood at initial diagnosis.

The study's findings and limits: Ophthalmopathy was distinguished from stable hyperthyroidism by 13 V-J signatures. With a median lead of approximately six months before onset, the model predicted ophthalmopathy. Blood held most thyroid clonotypes expanded above 0.001 frequency.

The receptor was isolated from a woman in her 30s with Graves' hyperthyroidism. Specimen: blood.

CDR3 DNA sequence: TGTGCCTGCTGGGACGGCGTGAACACTGAAGCTTTCTTT. The encoded protein is CACWDGVNTEAFF. V and J are TRBV30 and TRBJ1-1, with D possibly being TRBD1 (5 bases). The V end was cut by 6 bases, the J end by 0 bases, with 11 bases between. This CDR3 contains 13 residues. Germline lookup yields CDR1 GTSNPN and CDR2 SVGIG (reference sequence).